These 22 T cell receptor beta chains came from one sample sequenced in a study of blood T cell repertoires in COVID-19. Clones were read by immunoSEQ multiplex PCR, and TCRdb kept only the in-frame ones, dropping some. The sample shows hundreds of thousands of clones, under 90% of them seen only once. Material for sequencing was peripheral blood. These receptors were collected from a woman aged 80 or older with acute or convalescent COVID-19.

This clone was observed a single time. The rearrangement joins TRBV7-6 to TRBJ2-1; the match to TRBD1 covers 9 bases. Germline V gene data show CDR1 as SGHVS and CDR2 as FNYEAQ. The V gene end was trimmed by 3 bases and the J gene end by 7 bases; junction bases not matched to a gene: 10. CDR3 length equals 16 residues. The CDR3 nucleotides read TGTGCCAGCAGCTTCCTAACCGGGGGGACAGGGAATGAGCAGTTCTTC. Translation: CASSFLTGGTGNEQFF.

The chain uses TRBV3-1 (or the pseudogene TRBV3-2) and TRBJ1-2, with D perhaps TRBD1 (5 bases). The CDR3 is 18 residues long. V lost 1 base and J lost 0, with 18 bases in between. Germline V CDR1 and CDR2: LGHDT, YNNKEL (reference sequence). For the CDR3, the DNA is TGTGCCAGCAGCCAAGCTCGGGGGGTGGCGACTGCTAACTATGGCTACACCTTC. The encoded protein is CASSQARGVATANYGYTF.

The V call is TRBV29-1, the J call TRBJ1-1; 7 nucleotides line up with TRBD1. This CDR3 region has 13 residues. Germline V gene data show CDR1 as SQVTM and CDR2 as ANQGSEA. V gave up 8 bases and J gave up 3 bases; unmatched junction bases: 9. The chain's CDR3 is CSPRQGRYTEAFF. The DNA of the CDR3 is TGCAGCCCAAGACAGGGAAGGTACACTGAAGCTTTCTTT.

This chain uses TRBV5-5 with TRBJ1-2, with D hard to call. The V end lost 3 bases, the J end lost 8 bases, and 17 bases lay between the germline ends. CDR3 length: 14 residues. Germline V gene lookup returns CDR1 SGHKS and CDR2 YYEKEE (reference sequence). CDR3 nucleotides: TGTGCCAGCAGCTCGGATAGGTTAATCGGGGGCTACACCTTC. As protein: CASSSDRLIGGYTF.

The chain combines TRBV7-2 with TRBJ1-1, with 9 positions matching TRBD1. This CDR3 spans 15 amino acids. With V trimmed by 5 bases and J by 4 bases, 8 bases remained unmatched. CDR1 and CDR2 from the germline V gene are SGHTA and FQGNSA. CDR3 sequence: CASSVYLDRGTEAFF. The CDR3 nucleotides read TGTGCCAGCAGCGTCTACTTGGACAGGGGCACTGAAGCTTTCTTT.

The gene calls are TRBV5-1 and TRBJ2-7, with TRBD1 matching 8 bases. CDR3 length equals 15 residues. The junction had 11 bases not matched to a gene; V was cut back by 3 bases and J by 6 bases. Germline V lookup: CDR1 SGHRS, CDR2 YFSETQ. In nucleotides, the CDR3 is TGCGCCAGCAGCTATGGAGGACAGGGAAGCTCCGAGCAGTACTTC. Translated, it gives CASSYGGQGSSEQYF.

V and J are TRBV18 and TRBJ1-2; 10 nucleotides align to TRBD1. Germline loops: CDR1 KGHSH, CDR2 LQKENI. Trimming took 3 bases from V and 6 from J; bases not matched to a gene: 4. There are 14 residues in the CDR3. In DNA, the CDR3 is TGTGCCAGCTCACCTTTGACAGGGGGCAATGGCTACACCTTC. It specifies CASSPLTGGNGYTF. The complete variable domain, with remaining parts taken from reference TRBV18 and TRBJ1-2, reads NAGVMQNPRHLVRRRGQEARLRCSPMKGHSHVYWYRQLPEEGLKFMVYLQKENIIDESGMPKERFSAEFPKEGPSILRIQQVVRGDSAAYFCASSPLTGGNGYTFGSGTRLTVV.

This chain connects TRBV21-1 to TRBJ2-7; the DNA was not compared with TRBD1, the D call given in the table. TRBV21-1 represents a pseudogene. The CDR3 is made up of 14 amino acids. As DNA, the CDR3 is TGTGCCAGCACCAAGAAGGGACAGCCCTACGAGCAGTACTTC. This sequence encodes CASTKKGQPYEQYF.

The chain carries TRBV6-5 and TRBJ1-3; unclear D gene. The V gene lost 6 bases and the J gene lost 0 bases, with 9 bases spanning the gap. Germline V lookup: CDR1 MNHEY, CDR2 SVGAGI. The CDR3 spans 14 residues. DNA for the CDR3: TGTGCCAGCAGCCGGGAGTCCTCTGGAAACACCATATATTTT. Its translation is CASSRESSGNTIYF.

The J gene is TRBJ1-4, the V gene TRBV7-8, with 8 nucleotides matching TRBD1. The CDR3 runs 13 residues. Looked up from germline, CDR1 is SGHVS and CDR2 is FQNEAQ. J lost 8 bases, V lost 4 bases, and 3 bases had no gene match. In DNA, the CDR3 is TGTGCCAGCAGCTCAGGGGGCTGGGAAAAACTGTTTTTT. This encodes CASSSGGWEKLFF.

CDR3 residues: CASSFLGQTQKETQYF. The CDR3 region has the DNA TGTGCCAGCAGTTTCTTAGGACAGACCCAAAAAGAGACCCAGTACTTC. The J gene is TRBJ2-5, the V gene TRBV27; D possibly corresponds to TRBD1 (6 bases). The CDR3 spans 16 residues. Trimming stripped 3 bases from V and 3 bases from J, with 17 bases between. CDR1 and CDR2 (germline): MNHEY, SMNVEV (reference sequence).

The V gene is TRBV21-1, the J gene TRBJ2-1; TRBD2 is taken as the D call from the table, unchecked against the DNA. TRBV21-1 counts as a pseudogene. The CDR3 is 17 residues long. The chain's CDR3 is CASSKAGRGSSYNEQFF. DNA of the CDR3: TGTGCCAGCAGCAAAGCTGGGCGGGGGAGCTCCTACAATGAGCAGTTCTTC.

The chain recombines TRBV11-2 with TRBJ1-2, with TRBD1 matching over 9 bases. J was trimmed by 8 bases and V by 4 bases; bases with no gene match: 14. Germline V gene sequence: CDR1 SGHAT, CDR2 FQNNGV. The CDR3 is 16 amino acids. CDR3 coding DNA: TGTGCCAGCAGCTCGGTGTTCAGGACAGGGGCTGGGGGCTACACCTTC. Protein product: CASSSVFRTGAGGYTF.

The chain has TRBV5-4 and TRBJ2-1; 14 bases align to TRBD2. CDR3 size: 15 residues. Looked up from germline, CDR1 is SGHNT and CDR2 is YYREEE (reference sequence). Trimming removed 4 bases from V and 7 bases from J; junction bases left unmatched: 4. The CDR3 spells CASSVTSGGANEQFF. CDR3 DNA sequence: TGTGCCAGCAGCGTGACTAGCGGGGGGGCGAATGAGCAGTTCTTC.

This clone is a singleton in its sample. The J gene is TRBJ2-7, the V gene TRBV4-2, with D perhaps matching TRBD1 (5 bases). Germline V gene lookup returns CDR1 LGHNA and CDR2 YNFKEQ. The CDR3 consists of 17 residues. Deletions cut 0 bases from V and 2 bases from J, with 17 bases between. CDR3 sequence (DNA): TGTGCCAGCAGCCAAGATCGGCAGGGCCAAATAGCCTACGAGCAGTACTTC. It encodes CASSQDRQGQIAYEQYF.

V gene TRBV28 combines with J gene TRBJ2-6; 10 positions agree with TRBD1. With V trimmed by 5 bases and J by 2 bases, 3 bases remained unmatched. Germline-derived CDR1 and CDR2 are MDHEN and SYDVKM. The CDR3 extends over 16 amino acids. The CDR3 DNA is TGTGCCAGCAGTCGGGACAGGGGTGCTGGGGCCAACGTCCTGACTTTC. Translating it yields CASSRDRGAGANVLTF.

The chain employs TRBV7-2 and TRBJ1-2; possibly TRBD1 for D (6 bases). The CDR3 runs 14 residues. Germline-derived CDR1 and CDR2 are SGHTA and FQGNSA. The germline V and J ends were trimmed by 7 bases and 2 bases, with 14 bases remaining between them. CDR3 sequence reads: CASTLVQGNYGYTF. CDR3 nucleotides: TGTGCCAGCACCCTGGTACAGGGAAACTATGGCTACACCTTC. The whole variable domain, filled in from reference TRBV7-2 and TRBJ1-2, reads GAGVSQSPSNKVTEKGKDVELRCDPISGHTALYWYRQSLGQGLEFLIYFQGNSAPDKSGLPSDRFSAERTGGSVSTLTIQRTQQEDSAVYLCASTLVQGNYGYTFGSGTRLTVV.

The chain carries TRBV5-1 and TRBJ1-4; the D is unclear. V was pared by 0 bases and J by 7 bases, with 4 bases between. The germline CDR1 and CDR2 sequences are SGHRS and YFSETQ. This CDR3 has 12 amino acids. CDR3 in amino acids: CASSLAGEKLFF. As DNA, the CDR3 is TGCGCCAGCAGCTTGGCGGGTGAAAAACTGTTTTTT.

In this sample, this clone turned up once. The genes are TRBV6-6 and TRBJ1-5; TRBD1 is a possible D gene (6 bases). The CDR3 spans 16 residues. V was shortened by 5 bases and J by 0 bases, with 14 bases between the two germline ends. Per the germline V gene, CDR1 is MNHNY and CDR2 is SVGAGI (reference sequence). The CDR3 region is CASSPLGDNSNQPQHF. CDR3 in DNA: TGTGCCAGCAGTCCCCTGGGGGACAATAGCAATCAGCCCCAGCATTTT.

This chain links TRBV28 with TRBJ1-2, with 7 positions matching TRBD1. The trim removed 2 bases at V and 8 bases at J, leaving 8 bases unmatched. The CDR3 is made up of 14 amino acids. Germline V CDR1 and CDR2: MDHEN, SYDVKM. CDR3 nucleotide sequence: TGTGCCAGCAGTTTAGCCCAGAGACAGGGCGGCTACACCTTC. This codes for CASSLAQRQGGYTF.

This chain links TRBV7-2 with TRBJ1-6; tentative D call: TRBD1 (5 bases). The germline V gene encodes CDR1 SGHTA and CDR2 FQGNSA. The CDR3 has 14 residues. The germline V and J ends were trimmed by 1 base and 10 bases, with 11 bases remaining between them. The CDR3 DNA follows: TGTGCCAGCAGCTTAGTGACAGATCAATCACCCCTCCACTTT. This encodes CASSLVTDQSPLHF.

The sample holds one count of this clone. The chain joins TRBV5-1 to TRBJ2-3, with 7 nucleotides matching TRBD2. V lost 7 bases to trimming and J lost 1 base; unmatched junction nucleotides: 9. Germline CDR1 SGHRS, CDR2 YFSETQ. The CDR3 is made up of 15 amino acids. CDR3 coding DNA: TGCGCCAGCCACGTTGTGGGGGGGGGCACAGATACGCAGTATTTT. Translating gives CASHVVGGGTDTQYF.